Each of the 22 T cell receptor beta chains below was sequenced from the same sample in a study of blood T cell repertoires in COVID-19. The assay was immunoSEQ multiplex PCR, and TCRdb's table has in-frame clones only and misses some. Seen here are 250,000 to 350,000 clones, around 89% observed once, and the top ten hold 6.3%. Sequenced material: peripheral blood. The receptors were gathered from a woman in her 50s with COVID-19, enrolled during active disease.

This clone occurred a few times. The chain employs TRBV2 and TRBJ1-5, with D perhaps TRBD1 (6 bases). The CDR3 totals 14 residues. Trimming cost V 4 bases and J 6 bases, with 13 bases left between them. Germline CDR1 SNHLY, CDR2 FYNNEI. CDR3 protein: CASSATGKTQPQHF. In DNA, the CDR3 is TGTGCCAGCAGTGCAACAGGGAAGACTCAGCCCCAGCATTTT. The whole variable domain, remainder taken from reference TRBV2 and TRBJ1-5, is EPEVTQTPSHQVTQMGQEVILRCVPISNHLYFYWYRQILGQKVEFLVSFYNNEISEKSEIFDDQFSVERPDGSNFTLKIRSTKLEDSAMYFCASSATGKTQPQHFGDGTRLSIL.

This sequence joins TRBV9 and TRBJ1-2; D remains ambiguous. Deletions cut 0 bases from V and 7 bases from J, with 4 bases between. The germline V gene has CDR1 SGDLS and CDR2 YYNGEE. The CDR3 consists of 11 residues. In DNA form, the CDR3 reads TGTGCCAGCAGCGTAGGGCTTGGCTACACCTTC. Translating it yields CASSVGLGYTF.

The chain couples TRBV29-1 to TRBJ2-2; 14 nucleotides align to TRBD2. The germline gives CDR1 SQVTM, CDR2 ANQGSEA. J gave up 7 bases and V 5 bases, and 6 bases lay outside the gene matches. This CDR3 spans 15 amino acids. CDR3 sequence (DNA): TGCAGCGTTCCCGGGACTAGCGGGGGAAACGGGGAGCTGTTTTTT. Its translation is CSVPGTSGGNGELFF.

The chain couples TRBV30 to TRBJ1-3; D not certain. This CDR3 region has 13 residues. Germline V gene sequence: CDR1 GTSNPN, CDR2 SVGIG (reference sequence). V lost 5 bases, J lost 0 bases, and 8 bases lay in between. CDR3 in DNA: TGTGCCTGGGAACTAAGCTCTGGAAACACCATATATTTT. Protein product: CAWELSSGNTIYF.

About this clone: Other DNA sequences in the same sample also yield this CDR3. This rearrangement joins TRBV3-1 (or the pseudogene TRBV3-2) to TRBJ2-7, with 11 bases that match TRBD2. V gave up 4 bases and J gave up 7 bases; unmatched junction bases: 6. The CDR3 runs to 14 residues. Germline V gene sequence: CDR1 LGHDT, CDR2 YNNKEL (reference sequence). CDR3 in amino acids: CASSLLAGVGEQYF. CDR3 in DNA: TGTGCCAGCAGCCTACTAGCGGGAGTGGGGGAGCAGTACTTC.

The V gene is TRBV14, the J gene TRBJ2-3; TRBD2 matches at 8 bases. Germline loops: CDR1 SGHDN, CDR2 FVKESK. The CDR3 spans 18 residues. With V trimmed by 1 base and J by 3 bases, 12 bases remained unmatched. The CDR3 loop reads CASSQGSYGRAATDTQYF. The CDR3 bases are TGTGCCAGCAGCCAAGGGTCGTACGGGAGGGCCGCTACAGATACGCAGTATTTT.

This clone has only one observation. V is TRBV11-2 and J is TRBJ1-2; tentatively, D is TRBD1 (5 bases). V was cut by 2 bases and J by 3 bases, with 7 bases left in between. This CDR3 region has 13 residues. Germline lookup yields CDR1 SGHAT and CDR2 FQNNGV. CDR3 residues: CASSLTRDYGYTF. The DNA for the CDR3 is TGTGCCAGCAGCTTAACCAGGGACTATGGCTACACCTTC.

The chain carries TRBV12-3 or TRBV12-4 and TRBJ1-2, with unresolved D. Trimming pared 3 bases from V and 8 bases from J, leaving 13 bases between. This CDR3 has 13 amino acids. CDR3 nucleotide sequence: TGTGCCAGCAGTTTGACATGGGTTGAAGGCTACACCTTC. This codes for CASSLTWVEGYTF.

The chain links TRBV3-1 (or the pseudogene TRBV3-2) to TRBJ2-7; 10 bases fit TRBD1. The junction had 6 bases not matched to a gene; V was cut back by 4 bases and J by 3 bases. CDR1 is LGHDT and CDR2 is YNNKEL in the germline V gene (reference sequence). The CDR3 totals 15 residues. CDR3: CASSRRTGGGYEQYF. As DNA, the CDR3 is TGTGCCAGCAGCCGACGGACAGGGGGAGGCTACGAGCAGTACTTC.

The chain couples TRBV28 to TRBJ1-2; D is unclear. CDR3 length: 13 residues. Trimming took off 2 bases at V and 2 bases at J, with 6 bases between the two ends. Per the germline V gene, CDR1 is MDHEN and CDR2 is SYDVKM. As DNA, the CDR3 is TGTGCCAGCAGTTTAGTGGCCAACTATGGCTACACCTTC. Amino acid sequence: CASSLVANYGYTF.

The genes are TRBV15 and TRBJ1-6; 10 bases are a match to TRBD1. Germline V CDR1 and CDR2: LNHNV, YYDKDF (reference sequence). The V gene end was trimmed by 1 base and the J gene end by 9 bases; junction bases not matched to a gene: 0. This CDR3 comprises 14 residues. The CDR3 DNA is TGTGCCACCAGCAGAGGGGACAGGGGTTCACCCCTCCACTTT. Residues: CATSRGDRGSPLHF.

The V call is TRBV4-1, the J call TRBJ1-3; D not certain. V was cut by 0 bases and J by 4 bases, with 10 bases left in between. The CDR3 has 15 amino acids. Per the germline V gene, CDR1 is MGHRA and CDR2 is YSYEKL. The CDR3 nucleotides are TGCGCCAGCAGCCAAGATGATAACAGAGGAAACACCATATATTTT. It is translated as CASSQDDNRGNTIYF.

V usage is TRBV11-2 and J usage is TRBJ2-5; 10 bases agree with TRBD2. The CDR3 is 18 residues long. CDR1 SGHAT and CDR2 FQNNGV come from the germline V gene. Unmatched junction bases numbered 13, after V lost 1 base and J lost 5 bases. In DNA, the CDR3 is TGTGCCAGCAGCTTAGTAGGCGCTAGCGGGAGTTTAAGGGAGACCCAGTACTTC. As protein: CASSLVGASGSLRETQYF.

V usage is TRBV6-2 or TRBV6-3 and J usage is TRBJ2-5; 10 nucleotides align to TRBD2. The CDR3 spans 15 residues. Trimming took 4 bases from V and 5 from J; bases not matched to a gene: 7. CDR1 and CDR2 from the germline V gene are MNHEY and SVGEGT. CDR3 sequence: CASSSAVAGGETQYF. The CDR3 DNA sequence: TGTGCCAGCAGTTCCGCAGTAGCGGGAGGTGAGACCCAGTACTTC.

The rearrangement joins TRBV5-6 to TRBJ1-2, with a possible D match to TRBD1 (5 bases). Germline V CDR1 and CDR2: SGHDT, YYEEEE. The CDR3 length is 14 residues. V was pared by 4 bases and J by 8 bases, with 18 bases between. The CDR3 DNA reads as TGTGCCAGCAGCCGTGCGAAAGGGGCTCAGGGCTACACCTTC. Amino acids: CASSRAKGAQGYTF.

This chain links TRBV5-4 with TRBJ2-2; TRBD1 matches 8 bases. The CDR3 consists of 17 residues. V gave up 5 bases and J gave up 0 bases; unmatched junction bases: 9. Germline loops: CDR1 SGHNT, CDR2 YYREEE (reference sequence). The CDR3 sequence: CASSPGQGVANTGELFF. CDR3 bases: TGTGCCAGCAGTCCTGGACAGGGAGTCGCGAACACCGGGGAGCTGTTTTTT.

The chain carries TRBV7-2 and TRBJ1-1, with 7 bases matching TRBD1. The germline CDR1 and CDR2 sequences are SGHTA and FQGNSA. V trimming: 2 bases; J trimming: 0 bases; junction bases outside the gene matches: 3. CDR3 length: 15 amino acids. This CDR3 is CASSLLQGMNTEAFF. The DNA for the CDR3 is TGTGCCAGCAGCTTATTACAGGGGATGAACACTGAAGCTTTCTTT.

The rearrangement uses TRBV6-5 and TRBJ1-1, with D perhaps TRBD1 (6 bases). This CDR3 has 14 amino acids. With 8 bases removed from V and 5 bases from J, the gap between germline ends came to 18 bases. The germline gives CDR1 MNHEY, CDR2 SVGAGI. CDR3 region: CASHATGIRTEAFF. The CDR3 DNA follows: TGTGCCAGCCACGCTACAGGGATTCGGACTGAAGCTTTCTTT.

To note about this clone: Other DNA sequences in the same sample also yield this CDR3. The gene calls are TRBV5-1 and TRBJ1-5; D gene ambiguous. The CDR3 has 14 residues. The ends were cut back, 0 bases at V and 1 base at J, with 5 bases in the middle. Germline loops: CDR1 SGHRS, CDR2 YFSETQ. CDR3 amino acids: CASSLAGSNQPQHF. Written as DNA, the CDR3 is TGCGCCAGCAGCTTGGCAGGAAGCAATCAGCCCCAGCATTTT.

This sequence joins TRBV27 and TRBJ2-3, with 7 positions matching TRBD2. CDR3 length: 12 amino acids. V trimming: 6 bases; J trimming: 7 bases; junction bases outside the gene matches: 4. The germline V gene encodes CDR1 MNHEY and CDR2 SMNVEV (reference sequence). This CDR3 is CASRSGGYTQYF. In DNA, the CDR3 is TGTGCCAGCAGATCCGGGGGGTATACGCAGTATTTT.

The rearrangement uses TRBV14 and TRBJ2-4; TRBD2 might be the D (5 bases). Germline V gene lookup returns CDR1 SGHDN and CDR2 FVKESK. The CDR3 spans 12 residues. The germline V and J ends were trimmed by 3 bases and 6 bases, with 6 bases remaining between them. Here the CDR3 DNA reads TGTGCCAGCAGCCATAGCGCAAACATTCAGTACTTC. It codes for CASSHSANIQYF.

The chain combines TRBV7-3 with TRBJ2-1, with TRBD1 as a possible D gene (6 bases). V lost 6 bases, J lost 8 bases, and 26 bases lay in between. Germline values: CDR1 SGHTA, CDR2 FQGTGA. CDR3 length: 17 amino acids. The CDR3 is CASRKRSGTQLGDEQFF. CDR3 nucleotide sequence: TGTGCCAGCAGGAAAAGATCCGGGACACAACTGGGGGATGAGCAGTTCTTC.